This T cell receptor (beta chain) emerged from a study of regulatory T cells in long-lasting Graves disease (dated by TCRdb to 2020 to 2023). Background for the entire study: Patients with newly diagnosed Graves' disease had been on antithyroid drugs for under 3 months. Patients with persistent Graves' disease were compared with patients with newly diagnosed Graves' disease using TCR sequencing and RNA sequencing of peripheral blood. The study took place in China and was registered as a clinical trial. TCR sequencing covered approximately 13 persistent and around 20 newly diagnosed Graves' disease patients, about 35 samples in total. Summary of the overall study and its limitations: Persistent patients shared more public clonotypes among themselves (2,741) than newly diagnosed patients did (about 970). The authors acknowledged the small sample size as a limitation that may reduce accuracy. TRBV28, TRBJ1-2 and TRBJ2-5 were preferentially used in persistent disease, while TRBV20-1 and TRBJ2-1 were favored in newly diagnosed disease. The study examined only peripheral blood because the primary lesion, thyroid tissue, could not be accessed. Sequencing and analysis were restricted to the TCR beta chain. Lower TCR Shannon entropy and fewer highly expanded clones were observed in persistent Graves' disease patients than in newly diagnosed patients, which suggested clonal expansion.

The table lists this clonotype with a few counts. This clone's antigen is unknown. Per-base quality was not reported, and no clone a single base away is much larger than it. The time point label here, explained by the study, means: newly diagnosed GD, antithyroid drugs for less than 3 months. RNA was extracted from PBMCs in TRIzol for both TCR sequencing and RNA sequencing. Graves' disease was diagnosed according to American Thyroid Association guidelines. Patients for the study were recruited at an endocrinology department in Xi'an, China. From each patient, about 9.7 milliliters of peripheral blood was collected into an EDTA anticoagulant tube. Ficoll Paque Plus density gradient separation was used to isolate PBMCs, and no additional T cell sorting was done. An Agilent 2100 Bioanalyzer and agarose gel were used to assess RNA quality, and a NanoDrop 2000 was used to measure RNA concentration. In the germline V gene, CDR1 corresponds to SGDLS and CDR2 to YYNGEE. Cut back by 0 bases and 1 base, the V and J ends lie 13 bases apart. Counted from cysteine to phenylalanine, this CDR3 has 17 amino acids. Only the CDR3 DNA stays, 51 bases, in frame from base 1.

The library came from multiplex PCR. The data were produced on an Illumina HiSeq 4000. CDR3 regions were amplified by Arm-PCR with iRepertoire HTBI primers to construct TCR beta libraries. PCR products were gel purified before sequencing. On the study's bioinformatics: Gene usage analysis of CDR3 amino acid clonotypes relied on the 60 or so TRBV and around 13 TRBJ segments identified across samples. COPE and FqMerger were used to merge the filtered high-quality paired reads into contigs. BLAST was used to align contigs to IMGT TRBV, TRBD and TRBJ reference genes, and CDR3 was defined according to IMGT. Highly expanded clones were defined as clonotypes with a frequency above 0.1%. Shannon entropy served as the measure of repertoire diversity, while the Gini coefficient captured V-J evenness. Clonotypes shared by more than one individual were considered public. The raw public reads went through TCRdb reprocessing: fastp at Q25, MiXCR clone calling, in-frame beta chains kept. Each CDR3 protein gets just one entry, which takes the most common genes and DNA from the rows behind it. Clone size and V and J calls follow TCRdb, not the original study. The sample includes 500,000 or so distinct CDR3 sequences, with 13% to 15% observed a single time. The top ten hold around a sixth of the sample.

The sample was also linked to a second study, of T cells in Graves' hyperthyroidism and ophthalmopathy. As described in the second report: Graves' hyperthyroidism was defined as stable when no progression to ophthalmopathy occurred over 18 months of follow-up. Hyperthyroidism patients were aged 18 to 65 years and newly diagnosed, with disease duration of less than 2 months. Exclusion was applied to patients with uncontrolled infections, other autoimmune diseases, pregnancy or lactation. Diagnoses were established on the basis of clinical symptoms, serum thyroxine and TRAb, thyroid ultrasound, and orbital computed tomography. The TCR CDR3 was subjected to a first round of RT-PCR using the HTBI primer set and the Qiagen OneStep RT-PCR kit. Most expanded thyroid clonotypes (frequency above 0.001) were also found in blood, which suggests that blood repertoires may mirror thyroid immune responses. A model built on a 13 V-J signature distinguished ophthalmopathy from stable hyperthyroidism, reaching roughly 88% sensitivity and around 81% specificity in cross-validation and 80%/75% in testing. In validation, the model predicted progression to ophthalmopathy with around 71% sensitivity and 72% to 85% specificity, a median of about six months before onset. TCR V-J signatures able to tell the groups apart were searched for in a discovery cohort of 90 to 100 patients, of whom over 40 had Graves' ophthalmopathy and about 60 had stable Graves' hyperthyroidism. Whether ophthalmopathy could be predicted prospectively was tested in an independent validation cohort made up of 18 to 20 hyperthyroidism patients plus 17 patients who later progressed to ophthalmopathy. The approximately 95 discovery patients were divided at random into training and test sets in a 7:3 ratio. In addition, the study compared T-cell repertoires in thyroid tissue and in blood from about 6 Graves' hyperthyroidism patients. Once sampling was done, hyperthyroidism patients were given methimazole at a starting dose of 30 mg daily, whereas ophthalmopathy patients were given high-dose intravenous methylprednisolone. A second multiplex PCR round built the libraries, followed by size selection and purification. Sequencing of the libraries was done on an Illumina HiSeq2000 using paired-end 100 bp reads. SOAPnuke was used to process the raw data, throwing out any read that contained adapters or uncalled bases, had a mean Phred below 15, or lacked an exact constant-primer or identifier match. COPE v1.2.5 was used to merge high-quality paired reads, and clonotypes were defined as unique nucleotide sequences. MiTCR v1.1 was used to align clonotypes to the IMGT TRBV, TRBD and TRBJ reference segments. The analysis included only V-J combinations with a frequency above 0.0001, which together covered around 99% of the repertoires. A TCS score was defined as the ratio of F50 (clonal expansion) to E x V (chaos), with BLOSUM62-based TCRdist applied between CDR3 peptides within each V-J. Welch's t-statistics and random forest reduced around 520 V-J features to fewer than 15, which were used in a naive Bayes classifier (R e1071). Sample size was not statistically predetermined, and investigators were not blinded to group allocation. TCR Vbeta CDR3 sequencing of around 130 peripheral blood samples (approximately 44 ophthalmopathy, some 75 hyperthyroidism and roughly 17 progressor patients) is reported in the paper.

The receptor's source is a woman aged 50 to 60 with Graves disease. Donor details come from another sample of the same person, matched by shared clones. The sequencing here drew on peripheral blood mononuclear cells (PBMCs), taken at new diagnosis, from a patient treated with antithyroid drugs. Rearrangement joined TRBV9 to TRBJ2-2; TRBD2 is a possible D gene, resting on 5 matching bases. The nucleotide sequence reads TGTGCCAGCAGCGTAGGTGGGCCTAGCAGGAACACCGGGGAGCTGTTTTTT. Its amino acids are CASSVGGPSRNTGELFF.